One TCR beta chain is described in this entry. Its antigen remains unidentified. The data originate from a study of cytomegalovirus exposure and HLA in healthy donors. Study summary: The same platform as the approximately 670 first-cohort repertoires was used for the 100 to 150 validation repertoires, a later analysis reported. Regarding the study as a whole: Cytomegalovirus-associated status was assigned to more than 150 TCR beta chains. Most sequenced TCRs were rare (though some public TCRs occurred in many donors).

The donors belonged to the roughly 120-subject validation cohort, separate from the roughly 710-subject first cohort. Profiled with immunoSEQ multiplex PCR; TCRdb holds only in-frame clones, not every one. The table has roughly 100,000 clones, approximately 94% seen once. This CDR3 region has 12 residues. Germline CDR1 reads GTSNPN; CDR2 reads SVGIG (reference sequence). Between the trimmed V and J ends, which lost 5 bases and 14 bases, there was a span of 16 bases. Sequenced input: PBMCs. The clonotype was recovered from a woman between 18 and 30 years old in good health and CMV-seronegative. The J gene is TRBJ1-6, the V gene TRBV30; the D is unclear. CDR3 in amino acids: CAWGPITRALHF. As DNA, the CDR3 is TGTGCCTGGGGCCCTATTACACGGGCCCTCCACTTT.